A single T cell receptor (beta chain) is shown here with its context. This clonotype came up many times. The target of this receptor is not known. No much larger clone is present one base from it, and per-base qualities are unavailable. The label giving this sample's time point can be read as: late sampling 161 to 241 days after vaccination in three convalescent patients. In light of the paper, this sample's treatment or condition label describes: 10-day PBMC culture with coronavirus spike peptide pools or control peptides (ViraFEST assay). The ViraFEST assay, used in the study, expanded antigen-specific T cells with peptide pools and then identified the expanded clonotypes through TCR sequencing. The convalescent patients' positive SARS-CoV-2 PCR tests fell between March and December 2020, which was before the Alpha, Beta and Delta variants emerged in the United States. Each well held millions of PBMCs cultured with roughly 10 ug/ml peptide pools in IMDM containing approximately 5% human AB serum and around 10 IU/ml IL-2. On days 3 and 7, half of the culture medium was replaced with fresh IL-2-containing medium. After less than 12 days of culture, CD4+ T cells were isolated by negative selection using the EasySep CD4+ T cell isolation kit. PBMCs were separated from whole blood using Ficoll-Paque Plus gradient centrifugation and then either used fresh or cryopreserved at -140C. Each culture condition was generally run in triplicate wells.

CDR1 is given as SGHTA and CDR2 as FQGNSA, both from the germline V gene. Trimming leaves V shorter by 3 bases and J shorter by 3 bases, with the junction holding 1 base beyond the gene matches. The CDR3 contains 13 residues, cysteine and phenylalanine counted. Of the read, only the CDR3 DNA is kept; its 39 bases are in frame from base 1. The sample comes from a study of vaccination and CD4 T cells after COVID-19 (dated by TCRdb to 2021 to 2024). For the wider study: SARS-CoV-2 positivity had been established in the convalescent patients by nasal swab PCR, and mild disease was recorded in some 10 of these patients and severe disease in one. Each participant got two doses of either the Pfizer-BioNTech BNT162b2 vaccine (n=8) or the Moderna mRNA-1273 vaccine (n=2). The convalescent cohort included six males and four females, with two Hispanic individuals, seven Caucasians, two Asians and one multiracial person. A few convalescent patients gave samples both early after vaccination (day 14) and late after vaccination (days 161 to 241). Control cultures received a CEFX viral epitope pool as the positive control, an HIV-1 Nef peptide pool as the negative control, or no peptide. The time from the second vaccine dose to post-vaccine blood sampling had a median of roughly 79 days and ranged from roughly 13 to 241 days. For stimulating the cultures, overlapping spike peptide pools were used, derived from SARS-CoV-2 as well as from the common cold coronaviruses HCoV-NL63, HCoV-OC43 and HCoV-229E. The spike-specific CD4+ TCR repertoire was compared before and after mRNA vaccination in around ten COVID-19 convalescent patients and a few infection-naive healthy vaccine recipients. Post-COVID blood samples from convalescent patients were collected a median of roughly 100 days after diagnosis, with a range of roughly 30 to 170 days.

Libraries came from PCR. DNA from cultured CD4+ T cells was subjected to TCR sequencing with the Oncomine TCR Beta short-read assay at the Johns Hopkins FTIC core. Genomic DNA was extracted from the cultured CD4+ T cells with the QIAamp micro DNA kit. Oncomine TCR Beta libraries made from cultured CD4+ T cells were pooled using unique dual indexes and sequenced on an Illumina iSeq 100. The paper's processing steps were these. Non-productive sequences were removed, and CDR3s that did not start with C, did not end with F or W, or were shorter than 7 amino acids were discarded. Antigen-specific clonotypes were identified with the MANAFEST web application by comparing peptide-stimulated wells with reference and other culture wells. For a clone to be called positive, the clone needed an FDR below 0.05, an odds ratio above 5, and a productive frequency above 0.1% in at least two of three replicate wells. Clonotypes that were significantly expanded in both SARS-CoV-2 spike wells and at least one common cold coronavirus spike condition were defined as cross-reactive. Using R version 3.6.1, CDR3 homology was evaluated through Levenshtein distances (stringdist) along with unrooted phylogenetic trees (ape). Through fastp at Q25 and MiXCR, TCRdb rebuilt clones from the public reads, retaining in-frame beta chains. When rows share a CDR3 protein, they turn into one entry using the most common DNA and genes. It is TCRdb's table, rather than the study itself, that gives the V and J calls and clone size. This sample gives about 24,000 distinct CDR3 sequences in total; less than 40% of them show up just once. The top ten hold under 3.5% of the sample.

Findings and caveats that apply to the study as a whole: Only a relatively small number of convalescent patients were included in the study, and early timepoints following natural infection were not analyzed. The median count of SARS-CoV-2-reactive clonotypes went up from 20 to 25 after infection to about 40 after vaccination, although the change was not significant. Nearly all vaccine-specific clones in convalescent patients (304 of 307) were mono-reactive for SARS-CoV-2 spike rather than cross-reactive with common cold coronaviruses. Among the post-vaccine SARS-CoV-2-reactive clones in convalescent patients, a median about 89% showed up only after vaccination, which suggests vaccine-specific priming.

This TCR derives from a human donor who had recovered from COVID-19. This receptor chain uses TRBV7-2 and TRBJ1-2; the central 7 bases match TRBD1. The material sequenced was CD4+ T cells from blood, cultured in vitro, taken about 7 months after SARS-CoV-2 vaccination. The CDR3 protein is CASSFTGDYGYTF. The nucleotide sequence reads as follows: TGTGCCAGCAGCTTCACAGGGGACTATGGCTACACCTTC. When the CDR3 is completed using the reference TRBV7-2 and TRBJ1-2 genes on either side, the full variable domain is GAGVSQSPSNKVTEKGKDVELRCDPISGHTALYWYRQSLGQGLEFLIYFQGNSAPDKSGLPSDRFSAERTGGSVSTLTIQRTQQEDSAVYLCASSFTGDYGYTFGSGTRLTVV.